This T cell receptor beta chain originates from a study of shared clonotypes between healthy human individuals. Data came from immunoSEQ multiplex PCR; TCRdb stores just in-frame clones and leaves some out. This sample has about 490,000 clones, with approximately 84% found just once. As concerns this clone: In the same sample, other DNA sequences code for this CDR3.

The V gene lost 3 bases and the J gene lost 2 bases, with 4 bases spanning the gap. The CDR3 contains 12 residues. The germline CDR1 and CDR2 sequences are SGHNT and YYREEE (reference sequence). V is TRBV5-4 and J is TRBJ2-3; no definite D call. The specimen sequenced was PBMCs. The clonotype comes from a woman aged 40 to 50 in good health. Some clones in this sample may be carry-over from other donors' samples. CDR3 in amino acids: CASSSDTDTQYF. The CDR3, as DNA: TGTGCCAGCAGCTCGGACACAGATACGCAGTATTTT.